These 15 T cell receptor beta chains were all obtained from the same sample, sequenced in a study of T cells in Graves' hyperthyroidism and ophthalmopathy (dated by TCRdb to about 2019). Library generation was performed with multiplex PCR. Sequenced using an Illumina HiSeq 2000. The TCR beta CDR3 regions were amplified from RNA transcripts. A first-round RT-PCR of the TCR CDR3 used the HTBI primer set with the Qiagen OneStep RT-PCR kit. Using fastp trimming at Q25 and MiXCR clonotype assembly, TCRdb reanalyzed the public sequencing data and kept in-frame beta chains. Each record represents a unique CDR3 protein, reported with the most common genes and DNA among its rows. This sample lists 300,000 to 350,000 distinct CDR3 sequences; around 23% were detected once. The top ten clones comprise over 40% of the sample. The specimen sequenced was blood. These receptors all come from a woman aged 45-59 years with Graves' hyperthyroidism.

On this clonotype: The conserved final phenylalanine or tryptophan is absent from the CDR3, which likely points to a read error. The rearrangement joins TRBV5-1 to TRBJ2-1, with 9 bases matching TRBD2. CDR1 is SGHRS and CDR2 is YFSETQ in the germline V gene. This CDR3 spans 17 amino acids. Trimming cost V 0 bases and J 3 bases; bases outside gene matches: 7. The CDR3 DNA reads as TGCGCCAGCAGCTTGGGCTCTAGCGGGGCCGGCTACAATGAGCAGTTCTCC. Its translation is CASSLGSSGAGYNEQFS.

This clonotype was recorded many times. The chain combines TRBV28 with TRBJ2-7; 7 bases match TRBD2. Trimming took 3 bases from V and 2 from J; bases not matched to a gene: 10. CDR1 is MDHEN and CDR2 is SYDVKM in the germline V gene. The CDR3 is 16 residues long. CDR3 nucleotide sequence: TGTGCCAGCAGTTTGAGCTGGCGGGAGAGAACCTACGAGCAGTACTTC. Translated: CASSLSWRERTYEQYF.

Many counts were recorded for this clonotype. The chain joins TRBV2 to TRBJ1-1; D is ambiguous. Trimming removed 5 bases from V and 0 bases from J, with 13 bases in between. CDR1 SNHLY and CDR2 FYNNEI come from the germline V gene. The CDR3 is 15 residues long. The CDR3 sequence is CASSPFFGVNTEAFF. CDR3 in DNA: TGTGCCAGCAGTCCATTTTTTGGGGTGAACACTGAAGCTTTCTTT. Based on the CDR3 plus reference TRBV2 and TRBJ1-1, the full variable domain is EPEVTQTPSHQVTQMGQEVILRCVPISNHLYFYWYRQILGQKVEFLVSFYNNEISEKSEIFDDQFSVERPDGSNFTLKIRSTKLEDSAMYFCASSPFFGVNTEAFFGQGTRLTVV.

In this sample, this clonotype turned up a few times. The rearrangement joins TRBV2 to TRBJ2-2; 9 nucleotides agree with TRBD1. Germline V gene data show CDR1 as SNHLY and CDR2 as FYNNEI. The CDR3 is 16 amino acids. The V gene end was trimmed by 2 bases and the J gene end by 2 bases; junction bases not matched to a gene: 3. The CDR3 spells CASSERTGENTGELFF. The CDR3 coding sequence is TGTGCCAGCAGTGAAAGGACAGGGGAAAACACCGGGGAGCTGTTTTTT.

The V and J genes are TRBV27 and TRBJ1-1; D possibly corresponds to TRBD1 (6 bases). The CDR3 contains 13 residues. Germline CDR1 MNHEY, CDR2 SMNVEV (reference sequence). V was trimmed by 6 bases and J by 0 bases, leaving 8 bases between them. The CDR3 DNA follows: TGTGCCAGCAGGACAGGTGTGAACACTGAAGCTTTCTTT. This translates into CASRTGVNTEAFF.

The chain couples TRBV10-3 to TRBJ2-7, with 7 bases identical to TRBD1. The CDR3 covers 14 residues. The ends lost 6 bases at V and 6 bases at J; junction bases unmatched: 11. Germline V gene lookup returns CDR1 ENHRY and CDR2 SYGVKD. The chain's CDR3 is CAISAQGRPPEQYF. For the CDR3, the DNA is TGTGCCATCAGCGCACAGGGGCGACCCCCCGAGCAGTACTTC.

Comment on this clonotype: A much larger clone lies a single base off, so this may be a read error. This chain links TRBV18 with TRBJ2-3; D not certain. With 8 bases removed from V and 1 base from J, the gap between germline ends came to 7 bases. Germline CDR1 reads KGHSH; CDR2 reads LQKENI. CDR3 size: 12 residues. The DNA of the CDR3 is TGTGCCAGCCTGGACGGCACAGATACGCAGTATTTT. Its translation is CASLDGTDTQYF.

This clonotype was recorded at least ten times. The chain joins TRBV28 to TRBJ2-7, with 9 bases that match TRBD1. Germline CDR1 MDHEN, CDR2 SYDVKM. V trimming: 4 bases; J trimming: 5 bases; junction bases outside the gene matches: 9. The CDR3 contains 15 residues. CDR3 in DNA: TGTGCCAGCAGTTCTTCCGGGACAGGGCTTAACGAGCAGTACTTC. Translated: CASSSSGTGLNEQYF.

This clonotype has more than one count but fewer than ten. This sequence joins TRBV6-1 and TRBJ2-6; tentatively, D is TRBD1 or TRBD2 (5 bases each). Germline V gene sequence: CDR1 MNHNS, CDR2 SASEGT. V was shortened by 5 bases and J by 2 bases, with 13 bases between the two germline ends. The CDR3 covers 16 residues. This CDR3 is CASSYAQGAGANVLTF. CDR3 coding DNA: TGTGCCAGCAGTTACGCGCAGGGAGCTGGGGCCAACGTCCTGACTTTC.

This clonotype was recorded many times. V gene TRBV6-1 combines with J gene TRBJ1-5; no definite D call. This CDR3 has 13 amino acids. CDR1 is MNHNS, CDR2 SASEGT, per germline. V was clipped by 6 bases and J by 10 bases, with 16 bases between them. The CDR3 DNA follows: TGTGCCAGCAGCAACGGGCAATTTCGACCCCAGCATTTT. Translation: CASSNGQFRPQHF.

In its sample, this clonotype was seen many times. The chain couples TRBV30 to TRBJ1-4, with D possibly matching TRBD1 (6 bases). The V end was cut by 1 base, the J end by 4 bases, with 10 bases between. There are 14 residues in the CDR3. The germline V gene has CDR1 GTSNPN and CDR2 SVGIG (reference sequence). DNA of the CDR3: TGTGCCTGGAGTGGAAGGGGGTTTAATGAAAAACTGTTTTTT. Encoded protein: CAWSGRGFNEKLFF.

This clonotype was counted many times. The rearrangement joins TRBV7-2 to TRBJ2-3, with D uncertain. The CDR3 is 14 residues long. With 4 bases removed from V and 0 bases from J, the gap between germline ends came to 8 bases. CDR1 SGHTA and CDR2 FQGNSA come from the germline V gene. DNA for the CDR3: TGTGCCAGCAGCTCCAGGAAAAGCACAGATACGCAGTATTTT. The encoded protein is CASSSRKSTDTQYF.

V is TRBV6-1 and J is TRBJ2-2; no definite D call. CDR1 is MNHNS, CDR2 SASEGT, per germline. The CDR3 totals 12 residues. V lost 7 bases to trimming and J lost 1 base, with 4 bases between them. The CDR3 here is CASKLNTGELFF. CDR3 in DNA: TGTGCCAGCAAGTTGAACACCGGGGAGCTGTTTTTT.

This clonotype is a singleton in its sample. A much more abundant neighbour one base away suggests this may be a read error. V usage is TRBV7-9 and J usage is TRBJ2-2, with 9 bases matching TRBD1. The CDR3 extends over 19 amino acids. Germline V gene data show CDR1 as SEHNR and CDR2 as FQNEAQ (reference sequence). CDR3 loop: CASSPGLLQGALDTGEPFF. Written as DNA, the CDR3 is TGTGCCAGCAGCCCCGGGCTTCTACAGGGGGCTTTGGACACCGGGGAGCCGTTTTTT. Combining the CDR3 with reference TRBV7-9 and TRBJ2-2 gives the whole variable domain DTGVSQNPRHKITKRGQNVTFRCDPISEHNRLYWYRQTLGQGPEFLTYFQNEAQLEKSRLLSDRFSAERPKGSFSTLEIQRTEQGDSAMYLCASSPGLLQGALDTGEPFFGEGSRLTVL.

This clonotype has only a few counts. V usage is TRBV25-1 and J usage is TRBJ1-2; TRBD1 aligns across 8 bases. The trim removed 1 base at V and 4 bases at J, leaving 11 bases unmatched. CDR1 and CDR2 (germline): MGHDK, SYGVNS. The CDR3 runs to 17 residues. Here the CDR3 DNA reads TGTGCCAGCAGTGAATCGGCAGGGCAGGGGGCTCTCTATGGCTACACCTTC. As protein: CASSESAGQGALYGYTF.